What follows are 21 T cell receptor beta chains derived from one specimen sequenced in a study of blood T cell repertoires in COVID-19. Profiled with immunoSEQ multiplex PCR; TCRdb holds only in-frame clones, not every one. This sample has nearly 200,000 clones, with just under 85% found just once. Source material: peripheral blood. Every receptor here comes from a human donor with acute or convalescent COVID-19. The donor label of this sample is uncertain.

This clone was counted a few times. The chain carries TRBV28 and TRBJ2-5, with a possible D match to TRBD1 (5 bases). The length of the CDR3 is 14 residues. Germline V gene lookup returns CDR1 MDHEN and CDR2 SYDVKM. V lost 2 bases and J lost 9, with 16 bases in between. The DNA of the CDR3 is TGTGCCAGCAGTTTACTTGGGGCAGGATGGGCCCAGTACTTC. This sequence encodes CASSLLGAGWAQYF.

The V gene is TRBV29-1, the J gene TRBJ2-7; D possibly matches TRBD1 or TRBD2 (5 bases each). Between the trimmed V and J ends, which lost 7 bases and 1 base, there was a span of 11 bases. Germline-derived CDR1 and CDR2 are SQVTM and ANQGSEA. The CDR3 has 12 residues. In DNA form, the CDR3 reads TGCAGCGGGGGCCGGGGATCCTACGAGCAGTACTTC. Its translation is CSGGRGSYEQYF.

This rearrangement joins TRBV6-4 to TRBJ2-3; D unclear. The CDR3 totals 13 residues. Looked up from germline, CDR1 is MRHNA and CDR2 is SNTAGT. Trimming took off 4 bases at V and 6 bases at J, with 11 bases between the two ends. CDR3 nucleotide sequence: TGTGCCAGCAGTGTACGTGACACGGATACGCAGTATTTT. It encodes CASSVRDTDTQYF.

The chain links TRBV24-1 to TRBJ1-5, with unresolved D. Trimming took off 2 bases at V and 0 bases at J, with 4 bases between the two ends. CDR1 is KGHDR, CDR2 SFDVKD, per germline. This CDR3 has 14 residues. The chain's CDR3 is CATSDWASNQPQHF. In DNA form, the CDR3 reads TGTGCCACCAGTGATTGGGCTAGCAATCAGCCCCAGCATTTT.

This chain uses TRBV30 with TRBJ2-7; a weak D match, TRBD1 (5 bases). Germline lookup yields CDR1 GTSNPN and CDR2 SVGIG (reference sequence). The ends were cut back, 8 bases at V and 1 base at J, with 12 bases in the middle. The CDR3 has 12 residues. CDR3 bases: TGTGCCCGATCGGACAAATCCTACGAGCAGTACTTC. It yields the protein CARSDKSYEQYF.

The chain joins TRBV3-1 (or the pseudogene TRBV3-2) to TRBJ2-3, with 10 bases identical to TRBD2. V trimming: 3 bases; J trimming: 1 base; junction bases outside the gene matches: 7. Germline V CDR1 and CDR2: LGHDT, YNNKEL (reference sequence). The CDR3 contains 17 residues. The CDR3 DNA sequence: TGTGCCAGCAGCCACGGCCTACTAGCGGGACGCACAGATACGCAGTATTTT. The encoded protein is CASSHGLLAGRTDTQYF.

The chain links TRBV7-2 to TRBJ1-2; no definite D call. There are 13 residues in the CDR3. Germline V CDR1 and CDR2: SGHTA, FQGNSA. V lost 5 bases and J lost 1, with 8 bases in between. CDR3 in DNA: TGTGCCAGCAGCGAGTACAGTAACTATGGCTACACCTTC. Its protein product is CASSEYSNYGYTF.

The CDR3 protein is CSVWTGANEKLFF. DNA for the CDR3: TGCAGCGTTTGGACAGGGGCGAATGAAAAACTGTTTTTT. The V call is TRBV29-1, the J call TRBJ1-4; 9 bases fit TRBD1. The CDR3 is 13 residues long. Per germline, CDR1 SQVTM and CDR2 ANQGSEA. The J segment lost 5 bases and the V segment lost 5 bases, leaving 3 bases of the junction unmatched.

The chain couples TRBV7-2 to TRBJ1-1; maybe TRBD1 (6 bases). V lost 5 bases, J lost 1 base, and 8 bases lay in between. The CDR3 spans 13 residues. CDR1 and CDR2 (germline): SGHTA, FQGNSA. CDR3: CASSLDRNTEAFF. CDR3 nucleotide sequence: TGTGCCAGCAGCCTGGACAGGAACACTGAAGCTTTCTTT.

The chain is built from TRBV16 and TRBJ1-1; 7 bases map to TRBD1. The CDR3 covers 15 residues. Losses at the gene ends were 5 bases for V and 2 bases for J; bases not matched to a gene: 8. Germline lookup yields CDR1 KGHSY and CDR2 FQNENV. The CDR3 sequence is CASSSSGQVNTEAFF. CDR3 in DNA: TGTGCCAGCAGCTCCTCAGGACAGGTAAACACTGAAGCTTTCTTT.

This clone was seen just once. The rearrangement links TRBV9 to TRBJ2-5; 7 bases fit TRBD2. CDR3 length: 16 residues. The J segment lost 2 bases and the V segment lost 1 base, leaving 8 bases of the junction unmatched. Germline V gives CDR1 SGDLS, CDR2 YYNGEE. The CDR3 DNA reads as TGTGCCAGCAGCGTATCTGGGGCTAGCGGTCAAGAGACCCAGTACTTC. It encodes CASSVSGASGQETQYF.

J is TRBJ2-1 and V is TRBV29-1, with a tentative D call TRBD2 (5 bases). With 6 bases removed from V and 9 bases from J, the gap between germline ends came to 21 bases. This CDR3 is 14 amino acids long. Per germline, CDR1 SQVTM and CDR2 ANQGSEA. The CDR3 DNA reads TGCAGCGTCGAGCGGACCCTAACAACGGGTGAGCAGTTCTTC. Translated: CSVERTLTTGEQFF.

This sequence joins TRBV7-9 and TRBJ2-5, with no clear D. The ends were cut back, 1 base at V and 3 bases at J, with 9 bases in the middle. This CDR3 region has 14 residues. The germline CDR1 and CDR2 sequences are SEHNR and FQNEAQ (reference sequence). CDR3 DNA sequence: TGTGCCAGCAGCTTAGAACTTTTCAAAGAGACCCAGTACTTC. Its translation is CASSLELFKETQYF.

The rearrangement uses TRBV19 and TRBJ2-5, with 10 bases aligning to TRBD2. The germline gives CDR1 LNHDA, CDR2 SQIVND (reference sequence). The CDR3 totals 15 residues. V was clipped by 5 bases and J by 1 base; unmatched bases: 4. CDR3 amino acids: CASSPRTSGQETQYF. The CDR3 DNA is TGTGCCAGTAGTCCAAGGACTAGCGGCCAAGAGACCCAGTACTTC.

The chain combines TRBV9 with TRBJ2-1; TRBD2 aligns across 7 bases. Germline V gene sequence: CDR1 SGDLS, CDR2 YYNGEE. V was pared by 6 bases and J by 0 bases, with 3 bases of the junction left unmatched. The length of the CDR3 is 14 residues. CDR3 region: CASNERGSYNEQFF. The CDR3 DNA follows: TGTGCCAGCAATGAGCGGGGCTCCTACAATGAGCAGTTCTTC.

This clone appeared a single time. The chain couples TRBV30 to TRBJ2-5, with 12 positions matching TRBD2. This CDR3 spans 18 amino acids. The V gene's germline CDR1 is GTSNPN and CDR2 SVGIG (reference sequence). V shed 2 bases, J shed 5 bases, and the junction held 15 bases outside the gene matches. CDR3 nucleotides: TGTGCCTGGAGTTTTACTAGCGGGAGGAGGGGCTCCCATGAGACCCAGTACTTC. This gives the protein CAWSFTSGRRGSHETQYF.

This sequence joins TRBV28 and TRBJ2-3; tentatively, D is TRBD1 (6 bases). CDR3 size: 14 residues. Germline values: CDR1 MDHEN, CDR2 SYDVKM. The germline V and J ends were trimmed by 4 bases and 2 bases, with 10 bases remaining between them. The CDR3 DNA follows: TGTGCCAGCAGTTCCCCAGGGGTCACAGATACGCAGTATTTT. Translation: CASSSPGVTDTQYF.

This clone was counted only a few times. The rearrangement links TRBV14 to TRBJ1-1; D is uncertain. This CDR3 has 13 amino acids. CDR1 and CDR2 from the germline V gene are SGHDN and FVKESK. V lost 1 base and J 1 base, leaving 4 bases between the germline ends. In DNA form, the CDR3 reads TGTGCCAGCAGCCAAGCGTGGAACACTGAAGCTTTCTTT. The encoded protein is CASSQAWNTEAFF.

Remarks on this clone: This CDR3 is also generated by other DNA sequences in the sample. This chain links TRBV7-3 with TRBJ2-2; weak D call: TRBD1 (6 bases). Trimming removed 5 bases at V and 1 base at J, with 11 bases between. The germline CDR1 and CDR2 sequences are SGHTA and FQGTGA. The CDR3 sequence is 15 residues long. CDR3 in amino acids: CASSLTTGNTGELFF. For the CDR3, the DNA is TGTGCCAGCAGCCTGACGACAGGGAACACCGGGGAGCTGTTTTTT. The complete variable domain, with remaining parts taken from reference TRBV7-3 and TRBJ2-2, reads GAGVSQTPSNKVTEKGKYVELRCDPISGHTALYWYRQSLGQGPEFLIYFQGTGAADDSGLPNDRFFAVRPEGSVSTLKIQRTERGDSAVYLCASSLTTGNTGELFFGEGSRLTVL.

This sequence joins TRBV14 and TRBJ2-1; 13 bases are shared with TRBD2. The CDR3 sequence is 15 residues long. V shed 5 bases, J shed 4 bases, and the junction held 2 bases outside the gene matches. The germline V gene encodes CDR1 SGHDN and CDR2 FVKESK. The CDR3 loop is CASSILAGGYNEQFF. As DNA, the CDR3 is TGTGCCAGCAGCATACTAGCGGGAGGGTACAATGAGCAGTTCTTC.

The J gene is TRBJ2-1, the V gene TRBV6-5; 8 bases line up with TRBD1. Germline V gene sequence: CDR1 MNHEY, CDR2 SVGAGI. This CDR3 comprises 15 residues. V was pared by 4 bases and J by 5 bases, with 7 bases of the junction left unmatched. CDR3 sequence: CASSSPGQGHNEQFF. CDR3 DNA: TGTGCCAGCAGTTCACCTGGACAGGGACACAATGAGCAGTTCTTC.